This T cell receptor (beta chain) was retrieved from a study of T cell changes during pregnancy in multiple sclerosis. Using immunoSEQ multiplex PCR, the repertoire was profiled, and TCRdb retains in-frame clones only, with some absent. Of about 84,000 clones in the sample, approximately 93% are singletons; the top ten hold 0.8% to 1%. Germline lookup yields CDR1 SGHTA and CDR2 FQGNSA. The CDR3 is 14 amino acids. V gave up 4 bases and J gave up 7 bases; unmatched junction bases: 8. The rearrangement links TRBV7-2 to TRBJ1-1; 8 positions match TRBD1. This TCR was recovered from a female donor in good health, enrolled as a control in a pregnancy study. The source material was peripheral blood, sampled in the second trimester of pregnancy. The CDR3 is CASSSPLTGDEAFF. CDR3 nucleotide sequence: TGTGCCAGCAGCTCCCCATTGACAGGGGATGAAGCTTTCTTT.